One and the same sample provided the 29 T cell receptor beta chains below, sequenced in a study of shared clonotypes between healthy human individuals. Naive CD8 cells were CD45RO-negative, positively selected for CCR7, excluding terminally differentiated effector memory CD45RA+ cells. TCRdb's copy holds only in-frame clones and misses some; the assay was immunoSEQ multiplex PCR. The repertoire holds about 2 million clones, with over 85% as singletons. Sequencing was carried out using naive CD8+ T cells sorted from blood. Receptor source: a man aged 18 to 29 in good health.

The chain couples TRBV5-5 to TRBJ2-7; D call uncertain. V dropped 3 bases and J dropped 2 bases, with 18 bases sitting between them. The CDR3 length is 16 residues. In germline, CDR1 is SGHKS, CDR2 YYEKEE (reference sequence). The CDR3 region is CASSWEGSGEAYEQYF. CDR3 nucleotide sequence: TGTGCCAGCAGCTGGGAAGGGTCAGGAGAGGCCTACGAGCAGTACTTC.

The chain is built from TRBV5-1 and TRBJ2-1, with TRBD1 matching 7 bases. The CDR3 runs to 13 residues. Trimming cost V 5 bases and J 7 bases; bases outside gene matches: 6. Germline V lookup: CDR1 SGHRS, CDR2 YFSETQ. CDR3 bases: TGCGCCAGCAGGGCAGGGGGTATGAATGAGCAGTTCTTC. This translates into CASRAGGMNEQFF.

With respect to this clone: The same CDR3 arises from other DNA sequences in this sample as well. The chain joins TRBV6-1 to TRBJ2-7, with D uncertain. Germline loops: CDR1 MNHNS, CDR2 SASEGT. The V gene lost 4 bases and the J gene lost 0 bases, with 7 bases spanning the gap. The CDR3 is 13 residues long. Here the CDR3 DNA reads TGTGCCAGCAGTGTCGATTTCTCCTACGAGCAGTACTTC. Translation: CASSVDFSYEQYF.

V is TRBV13 and J is TRBJ1-2; weak D call: TRBD1 (5 bases). The V end lost 7 bases, the J end lost 2 bases, and 11 bases lay between the germline ends. Germline loops: CDR1 PRHDT, CDR2 FYEKMQ (reference sequence). This CDR3 has 13 amino acids. CDR3 loop: CASTPRGNYGYTF. The CDR3 DNA follows: TGTGCCAGCACGCCGCGGGGGAACTATGGCTACACCTTC.

The J gene is TRBJ1-2, the V gene TRBV7-9, with D maybe TRBD1 (5 bases). CDR1 and CDR2 from the germline V gene are SEHNR and FQNEAQ (reference sequence). V lost 5 bases and J 3 bases, leaving 16 bases between the germline ends. This CDR3 region has 15 residues. CDR3 sequence: CASSSMGQADYGYTF. The CDR3 region has the DNA TGTGCCAGCAGCAGCATGGGGCAGGCGGACTATGGCTACACCTTC.

This chain joins TRBV5-1 and TRBJ1-5; D gene uncertain. The V and J ends lost 3 bases and 2 bases respectively, with 9 bases between them. Germline values: CDR1 SGHRS, CDR2 YFSETQ. This CDR3 has 14 amino acids. CDR3 nucleotides: TGCGCCAGCAGCTCCGGTGAGGGCAATCAGCCCCAGCATTTT. It translates to CASSSGEGNQPQHF.

The chain links TRBV4-3 to TRBJ2-3; 12 bases align to TRBD2. From germline, CDR1 is LGHNA and CDR2 YSLEER. The CDR3 covers 15 residues. V lost 3 bases and J lost 6; bases outside the gene matches: 4. This CDR3 reads CASSQTSGSFDTQYF. In nucleotides, the CDR3 is TGCGCCAGCAGCCAGACTAGCGGGAGTTTCGATACGCAGTATTTT.

CDR3 sequence reads: CASSISGSYNEQFF. CDR3 in DNA: TGTGCCAGCAGCATTAGCGGGAGTTACAATGAGCAGTTCTTC. The chain links TRBV7-9 to TRBJ2-1; 9 nucleotides agree with TRBD2. The CDR3 spans 14 residues. After removal of 5 bases from V and 4 bases from J, the junction contained 3 bases not matched to a gene. The germline gives CDR1 SEHNR, CDR2 FQNEAQ (reference sequence).

The rearrangement links TRBV7-8 to TRBJ1-2; 7 bases match TRBD1. Germline-derived CDR1 and CDR2 are SGHVS and FQNEAQ. The V and J ends lost 4 bases and 5 bases, in that order; junction bases with no gene match: 4. The length of the CDR3 is 13 residues. The CDR3: CASSSGQVYGYTF. The DNA for the CDR3 is TGTGCCAGCAGCTCTGGACAGGTGTATGGCTACACCTTC.

With regard to this clone: Other DNA sequences from this sample encode an identical CDR3 as well. This chain's CDR3 is CASSQDAGSGNTIYF. For the CDR3, the DNA is TGCGCCAGCAGCCAAGATGCAGGGTCTGGAAACACCATATATTTT. J is TRBJ1-3 and V is TRBV4-3; possibly TRBD1 for D (5 bases). V lost 0 bases and J lost 1, with 7 bases in between. This CDR3 is 15 amino acids long. Germline CDR1 reads LGHNA; CDR2 reads YSLEER.

The chain uses TRBV6-5 and TRBJ2-5; 7 positions agree with TRBD2. The junction had 7 bases not matched to a gene; V was cut back by 1 base and J by 11 bases. CDR1 and CDR2 from the germline V gene are MNHEY and SVGAGI. CDR3 size: 13 residues. The CDR3 DNA reads as TGTGCCAGCAGTTACTTAAACCGGGAGGAGCAGTACTTC. Residues: CASSYLNREEQYF.

V is TRBV2 and J is TRBJ2-3; D is unclear. Germline assignment: CDR1 SNHLY and CDR2 FYNNEI. This CDR3 spans 15 amino acids. Between the trimmed V and J ends, which lost 3 bases and 6 bases, there was a span of 16 bases. CDR3 sequence (DNA): TGTGCCAGCAGTGACCCTAGTTTGACTCTGGATACGCAGTATTTT. Protein: CASSDPSLTLDTQYF.

This rearrangement joins TRBV2 to TRBJ1-2; the D gene is possibly TRBD1 (5 bases). The V gene lost 6 bases and the J gene lost 3 bases, with 14 bases spanning the gap. The germline CDR1 and CDR2 sequences are SNHLY and FYNNEI. The CDR3 extends over 14 amino acids. The DNA of the CDR3 is TGTGCCAGCAGGGGGGGGAGATACGACTATGGCTACACCTTC. The encoded protein is CASRGGRYDYGYTF.

As regards this clone: The identical CDR3 is also encoded by other nucleotide sequences in the sample. The rearrangement uses TRBV7-3 and TRBJ1-1; 7 nucleotides line up with TRBD1. The CDR3 runs to 14 residues. Germline V gene data show CDR1 as SGHTA and CDR2 as FQGTGA. V gave up 2 bases and J gave up 2 bases; unmatched junction bases: 2. The CDR3 DNA follows: TGTGCCAGCAGCTTAGCAGGGGGTAACACTGAAGCTTTCTTT. It encodes CASSLAGGNTEAFF.

J is TRBJ2-7 and V is TRBV18, with D unresolved. Germline loops: CDR1 KGHSH, CDR2 LQKENI. V was pared by 2 bases and J by 2 bases, with 16 bases between. The CDR3 consists of 16 residues. The CDR3 nucleotides are TGTGCCAGCTCACCAGAGACGTCGTCCAGACCCTACGAGCAGTACTTC. This translates into CASSPETSSRPYEQYF.

The gene calls are TRBV7-8 and TRBJ2-5; TRBD2 matches 10 bases. The CDR3 is 15 residues long. Trimming cost V 4 bases and J 5 bases; bases outside gene matches: 7. Germline V gene data show CDR1 as SGHVS and CDR2 as FQNEAQ. The CDR3 is CASSSGTSEDETQYF. CDR3 nucleotide sequence: TGTGCCAGCAGCTCAGGGACTAGCGAGGACGAGACCCAGTACTTC.

The chain has TRBV5-7 and TRBJ2-1, with 13 bases identical to TRBD2. TRBV5-7 is recorded as an ORF, its role being uncertain. The CDR3 has 17 amino acids. V trimming: 0 bases; J trimming: 9 bases; junction bases outside the gene matches: 9. This CDR3 reads CASSLDITSGRGGEQFF. The CDR3 nucleotides read TGTGCCAGCAGCTTGGATATTACTAGCGGGAGGGGTGGTGAGCAGTTCTTC.

Notes on this clone: The sample carries other DNA sequences with the same CDR3. The chain carries TRBV6-5 and TRBJ2-2; D might be TRBD2 (6 bases). Germline loops: CDR1 MNHEY, CDR2 SVGAGI. The V end was cut by 0 bases, the J end by 5 bases, with 10 bases between. The CDR3 is 15 amino acids. The CDR3 DNA follows: TGTGCCAGCAGTTACTCGTCGGAGGGTACCGGGGAGCTGTTTTTT. This sequence encodes CASSYSSEGTGELFF.

The DNA for the CDR3 is TGTGCCAGCAGCAAATCAGGGGAGCGCTACGAGCAGTACTTC. Amino acid sequence: CASSKSGERYEQYF. This chain uses TRBV21-1 with TRBJ2-7; the tabulated D call, TRBD1, remains unverified against the DNA. TRBV21-1 corresponds to a pseudogene. The CDR3 has 14 residues.

The rearrangement links TRBV19 to TRBJ1-6; D not resolved. The CDR3 totals 12 residues. Germline-derived CDR1 and CDR2 are LNHDA and SQIVND (reference sequence). Trimming took off 7 bases at V and 8 bases at J, with 9 bases between the two ends. The CDR3 here is CASTSTDSPLHF. The CDR3 region has the DNA TGTGCCAGTACCTCGACCGATTCACCCCTCCACTTT.

The V gene is TRBV5-1, the J gene TRBJ2-3; D gene uncertain. V lost 0 bases, J lost 2 bases, and 19 bases lay in between. Germline assignment: CDR1 SGHRS and CDR2 YFSETQ. This CDR3 comprises 18 residues. The CDR3 here is CASSLATPSAAITDTQYF. In DNA form, the CDR3 reads TGCGCCAGCAGCTTGGCAACGCCGTCAGCTGCAATCACAGATACGCAGTATTTT.

Points on this clone: The same CDR3 is also encoded by other DNA sequences in this sample. The chain employs TRBV25-1 and TRBJ1-2; TRBD1 is a possible D gene (5 bases). Trimming removed 0 bases at V and 2 bases at J, with 7 bases between. CDR1 MGHDK and CDR2 SYGVNS come from the germline V gene. The CDR3 has 14 residues. The CDR3: CASSEYGGNYGYTF. DNA of the CDR3: TGTGCCAGCAGTGAATACGGGGGAAACTATGGCTACACCTTC.

The chain uses TRBV7-2 and TRBJ2-7, with TRBD1 identical over 10 bases. The CDR3 runs 15 residues. J lost 5 bases, V lost 4 bases, and 8 bases had no gene match. From germline, CDR1 is SGHTA and CDR2 FQGNSA. CDR3 sequence: CASSSPDRGVHEQYF. CDR3 bases: TGTGCCAGCAGCTCCCCGGACAGGGGGGTGCACGAGCAGTACTTC.

This chain links TRBV10-2 with TRBJ2-7; D ambiguous. Trimming took off 1 base at V and 4 bases at J, with 8 bases between the two ends. There are 13 residues in the CDR3. Germline V gene data show CDR1 as WSHSY and CDR2 as SAAADI. The CDR3 spells CASSEWSSYEQYF. CDR3 in DNA: TGCGCCAGCAGTGAGTGGTCTTCTTACGAGCAGTACTTC.

The J gene is TRBJ2-7, the V gene TRBV7-6; D might be TRBD2 (5 bases). The CDR3 covers 14 residues. Between the trimmed V and J ends, which lost 1 base and 2 bases, there was a span of 9 bases. CDR1 is SGHVS and CDR2 is FNYEAQ in the germline V gene. CDR3: CASSLGEGAYEQYF. The CDR3 coding sequence is TGTGCCAGCAGCTTAGGCGAGGGAGCCTACGAGCAGTACTTC.

The V and J genes are TRBV5-6 and TRBJ1-1, with D maybe TRBD1 (5 bases). CDR1 is SGHDT, CDR2 YYEEEE, per germline. CDR3 length: 14 amino acids. V was pared by 3 bases and J by 5 bases, with 14 bases between. CDR3 bases: TGTGCCAGCAGCTCGGTATTTAGGGGAACTGAAGCTTTCTTT. Amino acids: CASSSVFRGTEAFF.

The rearrangement joins TRBV6-5 to TRBJ2-7; D gene unclear. CDR3 length: 14 amino acids. V was shortened by 2 bases and J by 2 bases, with 10 bases between the two germline ends. Germline assignment: CDR1 MNHEY and CDR2 SVGAGI. This CDR3 reads CASSYGDNPYEQYF. The CDR3 bases are TGTGCCAGCAGTTACGGGGATAACCCCTACGAGCAGTACTTC.

V and J are TRBV4-3 and TRBJ2-1; 8 nucleotides align to TRBD1. Germline loops: CDR1 LGHNA, CDR2 YSLEER. The CDR3 totals 12 residues. V dropped 1 base and J dropped 12; count of bases not matched to a gene: 2. CDR3 sequence: CASSQGQGPQFF. The CDR3 bases are TGCGCCAGCAGCCAAGGACAGGGGCCGCAGTTCTTC.

This sequence joins TRBV4-3 and TRBJ2-7; 9 bases are a match to TRBD1. This CDR3 has 15 amino acids. V trimming: 0 bases; J trimming: 3 bases; junction bases outside the gene matches: 3. Looked up from germline, CDR1 is LGHNA and CDR2 is YSLEER. Here the CDR3 reads CASSQEGTGRYEQYF. For the CDR3, the DNA is TGCGCCAGCAGCCAAGAAGGGACAGGGCGCTACGAGCAGTACTTC.